This paragraph reports one T cell receptor (beta chain). This clonotype was picked up a small number of times. Its antigen is currently not known. Base qualities were left out, and no much larger clone turns up one base away. As encoded in the germline V gene (reference sequence), CDR1 is LNHDA while CDR2 is SQIVND. There are 15 amino acids in the CDR3, from cysteine to phenylalanine inclusive. The CDR3 DNA has 45 bases and is translated from base 1. V loses 6 bases, J loses 4 bases, and the germline ends lie 18 bases apart. The data derive from a study of T cell repertoires in cytomegalovirus infection (dated by TCRdb to the late 2010s). Some background on the complete study: Donor HLA type was relevant to the analysis, as public TCR beta signatures indicated carriage of CMV infection together with the matching HLA type.

The study at large found these results: The ex vivo response was dominated by HLA-C-restricted CMV-specific TCR beta clonotypes, and the single most frequent clonotype in two of eight donors was supplied by these HLA-C-restricted clonotypes. In both this cohort and an independent cohort of 350 or so donors, the cumulative frequency of public TCR beta family members distinguished carriers of CMV infection plus the relevant HLA type.

The sequencer listed for this sample is Illumina HiSeq 1500. TCRdb reran the public reads through fastp at Q25 and MiXCR, keeping productive beta chains. One record per CDR3 amino acid sequence lists the most common genes and DNA. The sample data list roughly 200,000 distinct CDR3 sequences, and 17% of these were observed just once. Jointly, the top ten make up under 30% of the sample. The source material was CD8+ T cells from PBMCs. This receptor was taken from a human donor in good health (CMV status not recorded). Some clones in this sample may be carry-over from other donors' samples. The rearranged segments are TRBV19 and TRBJ1-1; tentative D gene TRBD1, with 6 bases matching. The bases read TGTGCCAGTAGGGCTATCGACACGGGGGCCACTGAAGCTTTCTTT. This yields the protein CASRAIDTGATEAFF.